This T cell receptor (beta chain) was sequenced during a study of identical twins. Template switching added a universal primer binding site, and final cDNA carried unique molecular identifiers. TCRdb fed the 5' RACE reads into MiXCR, producing one record per CDR3 protein. The sample shows 350,000 to 450,000 distinct CDR3 sequences, approximately 17% of them seen only once. Study results and caveats: A lower insertion count was a feature of abundant cord blood beta clonotypes, with no such feature in memory repertoires.

As to this clonotype: Its specificity is unknown.

The CDR3 has 17 amino acids. V gave up 4 bases and J gave up 0 bases; unmatched junction bases: 12. The chain links TRBV12-3 or TRBV12-4 to TRBJ2-7; 7 nucleotides align to TRBD1. The receptor comes from a man in his fifties or sixties in good health. Source material: naive T cells sorted from blood. The CDR3 DNA follows: TGTGCCAGCAGTTCACCGGGACAGACCATCCCCTCCTACGAGCAGTACTTC. Protein: CASSSPGQTIPSYEQYF.